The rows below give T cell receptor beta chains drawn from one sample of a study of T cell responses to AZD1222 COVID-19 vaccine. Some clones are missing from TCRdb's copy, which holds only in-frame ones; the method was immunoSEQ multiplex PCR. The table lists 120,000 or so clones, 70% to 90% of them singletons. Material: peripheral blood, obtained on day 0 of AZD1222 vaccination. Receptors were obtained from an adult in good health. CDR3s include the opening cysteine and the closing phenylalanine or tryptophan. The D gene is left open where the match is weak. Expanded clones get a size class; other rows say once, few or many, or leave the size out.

CDR3: CASSLLDRDNSPLHF
DNA: TGTGCCAGCAGTCTCCTGGACCGAGATAATTCACCCCTCCACTTT
size: .
J: TRBJ1-6
V: TRBV28
D: .

CDR3: CASSVALAGVNEQFF
DNA: TGCGCCAGCAGCGTCGCCCTAGCGGGAGTGAATGAGCAGTTCTTC
size: .
J: TRBJ2-1
V: TRBV5-1
D: TRBD2

CDR3: CASSPRSDRGRNQPQHF
DNA: TGTGCCAGCAGTCCCCGGAGCGACAGGGGGCGAAATCAGCCCCAGCATTTT
size: .
J: TRBJ1-5
V: TRBV27
D: TRBD1

CDR3: CASSSGQGARYEQYF
DNA: TGCGCCAGCAGCTCGGGACAGGGGGCGAGATACGAGCAGTACTTC
size: .
J: TRBJ2-7
V: TRBV5-1
D: TRBD1

CDR3: CASSRAYTDTDIYSNQPQHF
DNA: TGTGCCAGCAGCAGAGCCTACACAGATACCGATATTTATAGCAATCAGCCCCAGCATTTT
size: .
J: TRBJ1-5
V: TRBV6-6
D: .

CDR3: CASIQGLAGGLGLYEQYF
DNA: TGTGCCAGCATCCAAGGACTAGCGGGAGGTCTGGGACTCTACGAGCAGTACTTC
size: .
J: TRBJ2-7
V: TRBV5-6
D: TRBD2

CDR3: CASSLVGTRTRTGTDTQYF
DNA: TGTGCCAGCAGCTTAGTCGGCACCCGGACTAGGACTGGCACAGATACGCAGTATTTT
size: .
J: TRBJ2-3
V: TRBV7-2
D: TRBD2

CDR3: CASSLERLGSYNEQFF
DNA: TGCGCCAGCAGCTTGGAGCGTTTGGGGTCCTACAATGAGCAGTTCTTC
size: .
J: TRBJ2-1
V: TRBV5-1
D: .

CDR3: CASTHAGSYNEQFF
DNA: TGTGCCAGTACCCACGCAGGCTCCTACAATGAGCAGTTCTTC
size: .
J: TRBJ2-1
V: TRBV19
D: .

CDR3: CASSFGGSRNEQFF
DNA: TGTGCCAGCAGTTTTGGCGGGAGTCGGAATGAGCAGTTCTTC
size: .
J: TRBJ2-1
V: TRBV28
D: TRBD2

CDR3: CASSLNLYEQYF
DNA: TGTGCCAGCAGCTTGAATTTGTACGAGCAGTACTTC
size: .
J: TRBJ2-7
V: TRBV5-8
D: .

CDR3: CATSDSGTSNTEAFF
DNA: TGTGCCACCAGTGATTCGGGGACATCGAACACTGAAGCTTTCTTT
size: .
J: TRBJ1-1
V: TRBV24-1
D: .

CDR3: CASTLRGTNEKLFF
DNA: TGTGCCAGCACCCTCAGGGGAACTAATGAAAAACTGTTTTTT
size: .
J: TRBJ1-4
V: TRBV2
D: .

CDR3: CASTAGMNTEAFF
DNA: TGCGCCAGCACGGCAGGGATGAACACTGAAGCTTTCTTT
size: .
J: TRBJ1-1
V: TRBV10-1
D: .

CDR3: CASSALRQRAFHGYTF
DNA: TGTGCCAGCTCAGCCCTCCGACAGAGGGCTTTCCATGGCTACACCTTC
size: .
J: TRBJ1-2
V: TRBV5-4
D: .

CDR3: CATSDLKGARGNQPQHF
DNA: TGTGCCACCAGTGATTTAAAGGGGGCGCGAGGCAATCAGCCCCAGCATTTT
size: .
J: TRBJ1-5
V: TRBV24-1
D: TRBD1

CDR3: CASSLDGQVNTEAFF
DNA: TGTGCCAGCAGTTTAGACGGACAGGTGAACACTGAAGCTTTCTTT
size: .
J: TRBJ1-1
V: TRBV6-5
D: TRBD1

CDR3: CASSYQTVKWPQHF
DNA: TGTGCCAGCAGTTACCAAACGGTAAAATGGCCCCAGCATTTT
size: .
J: TRBJ1-5
V: TRBV6-5
D: .

CDR3: CASSDETGGTEAFF
DNA: TGTGCCAGCAGTGACGAGACGGGAGGCACTGAAGCTTTCTTT
size: .
J: TRBJ1-1
V: TRBV6-4
D: .

CDR3: CASSLQSEETQYF
DNA: TGTGCCAGCAGCTTACAGTCCGAAGAGACCCAGTACTTC
size: .
J: TRBJ2-5
V: TRBV7-3
D: .

CDR3: CASSQDPSGMNTEAFF
DNA: TGCGCCAGCAGCCAAGATCCCTCAGGGATGAACACTGAAGCTTTCTTT
size: .
J: TRBJ1-1
V: TRBV4-1
D: .

CDR3: CASTPGLILFF
DNA: TGTGCCAGCACCCCAGGGTTAATTCTCTTCTTC
size: .
J: TRBJ2-7
V: TRBV7-6
D: .

CDR3: CASSQEGVFTEAFF
DNA: TGTGCCAGCAGCCAAGAAGGGGTATTTACTGAAGCTTTCTTT
size: .
J: TRBJ1-1
V: TRBV14
D: .

CDR3: CASSQPSLEGGGTTGNTIYF
DNA: TGCGCCAGCAGCCAGCCTTCGCTGGAGGGGGGAGGTACTACTGGAAACACCATATATTTT
size: .
J: TRBJ1-3
V: TRBV4-1
D: .

CDR3: CAISESGAGRGRNEQFF
DNA: TGTGCCATCAGTGAGTCGGGGGCGGGCAGGGGGAGGAATGAGCAGTTCTTC
size: .
J: TRBJ2-1
V: TRBV10-3
D: .

CDR3: CASSVASGPTYEQYF
DNA: TGTGCCAGCAGCGTAGCCAGCGGACCTACCTACGAGCAGTACTTC
size: once
J: TRBJ2-7
V: TRBV9
D: .

CDR3: CASSYSLYTGELFF
DNA: TGTGCCAGCAGTTATAGTCTTTACACCGGGGAGCTGTTTTTT
size: .
J: TRBJ2-2
V: TRBV6-6
D: .

CDR3: CASSSSPGTDNEQFF
DNA: TGTGCCAGCAGCTCGTCACCTGGGACAGATAATGAGCAGTTCTTC
size: .
J: TRBJ2-1
V: TRBV5-4
D: TRBD1

CDR3: CASSLDGGQETQYF
DNA: TGCGCCAGCAGCTTGGATGGGGGACAAGAGACCCAGTACTTC
size: .
J: TRBJ2-5
V: TRBV5-1
D: .

CDR3: CASSVSHQGAISEEKLFF
DNA: TGTGCCAGCAGCGTGAGTCATCAGGGGGCGATTTCGGAAGAAAAACTGTTTTTT
size: .
J: TRBJ1-4
V: TRBV9
D: TRBD1

CDR3: CASSVEQGTGNTEAFF
DNA: TGTGCCAGCAGCGTAGAACAGGGGACGGGTAACACTGAAGCTTTCTTT
size: .
J: TRBJ1-1
V: TRBV9
D: TRBD1

CDR3: CASSGTGGWDEKLFF
DNA: TGTGCCAGCAGCGGAACAGGGGGCTGGGATGAAAAACTGTTTTTT
size: .
J: TRBJ1-4
V: TRBV5-6
D: TRBD1

CDR3: CASRDAGGTEAFF
DNA: TGTGCCAGCAGGGACGCAGGGGGCACTGAAGCTTTCTTT
size: .
J: TRBJ1-1
V: TRBV7-3
D: TRBD1

CDR3: CASSRIAGINNEQFF
DNA: TGTGCCAGCAGCCGTATAGCGGGAATAAACAATGAGCAGTTCTTC
size: .
J: TRBJ2-1
V: TRBV7-9
D: TRBD2

CDR3: CASSLQTVDEQYF
DNA: TGCGCCAGCAGCCTCCAGACCGTCGACGAGCAGTACTTC
size: .
J: TRBJ2-7
V: TRBV5-1
D: .

CDR3: CSASRQLNTEAFF
DNA: TGCAGTGCTAGTCGGCAACTGAACACTGAAGCTTTCTTT
size: .
J: TRBJ1-1
V: TRBV20-1
D: .

CDR3: CASSSVAGALNEQFF
DNA: TGTGCCAGCAGCTCCGTAGCGGGAGCCCTCAATGAGCAGTTCTTC
size: .
J: TRBJ2-1
V: TRBV11-3
D: TRBD2

CDR3: CAWTTGPGDEQYF
DNA: TGTGCCTGGACTACAGGGCCTGGCGACGAGCAGTACTTC
size: .
J: TRBJ2-7
V: TRBV30
D: .

CDR3: CASSVAGSLGNEQFF
DNA: TGTGCCAGCAGCGTAGCGGGCAGTCTGGGGAATGAGCAGTTCTTC
size: .
J: TRBJ2-1
V: TRBV9
D: .

CDR3: CATSDAAESPKSGANVLTF
DNA: TGTGCCACCAGTGATGCGGCGGAGTCCCCTAAGTCTGGGGCCAACGTCCTGACTTTC
size: .
J: TRBJ2-6
V: TRBV24-1
D: .

CDR3: CASSPDRDNEQFF
DNA: TGTGCCAGCAGCCCTGACAGGGACAATGAGCAGTTCTTC
size: .
J: TRBJ2-1
V: TRBV11-2
D: TRBD1

CDR3: CASSFNGNQPQHF
DNA: TGTGCCAGCAGCTTCAACGGAAATCAGCCCCAGCATTTT
size: .
J: TRBJ1-5
V: TRBV7-9
D: .

CDR3: CATSTYSNQPQHF
DNA: TGTGCCACCTCAACTTATAGCAATCAGCCCCAGCATTTT
size: .
J: TRBJ1-5
V: TRBV19
D: .